Included here is one TCR beta chain sequence, with context. As yet, its antigen is unknown. Sequenced by immunoSEQ multiplex PCR; TCRdb stores in-frame clones only, minus some. The table has 90,000 to 130,000 clones, roughly 88% seen once. Between the trimmed V and J ends, which lost 2 bases and 3 bases, there was a span of 9 bases. From germline, CDR1 is SGHDT and CDR2 YYEEEE. CDR3 length: 14 amino acids. The sample is drawn from a study of cytomegalovirus exposure and HLA in healthy donors. Study as a whole: The same platform used for the 500 to 850 first-cohort repertoires was also used for the 120 validation repertoires, as a later analysis reported. Broader study findings: The study flagged roughly 160 TCR beta chains as cytomegalovirus-associated. Both high specificity and high sensitivity reportedly marked the classifier's diagnosis of cytomegalovirus status.

A roughly 120-subject validation cohort, separate from the approximately 610-subject first cohort, supplied the donors. The TCR sequence derives from a young woman in good health and CMV-seronegative. The material sequenced was PBMCs. V and J are TRBV5-6 and TRBJ1-5; no definite D call. As DNA, the CDR3 is TGTGCCAGCAGCTTTTCAGACAACAATCAGCCCCAGCATTTT. It specifies CASSFSDNNQPQHF.